Listed below are T cell receptor beta chains from one sample, sequenced in a study of post-analysis software for immune sequencing data. TCRdb used MiXCR to reprocess the PCR reads, holding one entry per CDR3 protein. The sample consists of under 200,000 distinct CDR3 sequences, under 40% of them appearing once. The material sequenced was blood, taken after autologous hematopoietic stem cell transplantation. Receptor source: a girl aged 5-17 years with multiple sclerosis. Each CDR3 is given with its conserved first and last residue. Fields, in order: J gene, V gene, CDR3 protein.

TRBJ2-5	TRBV5-1	CASSLSNRETQYF
TRBJ1-1	TRBV12-5	CASGLGGQGGTEAFF
TRBJ1-2	TRBV29-1	CSVLLRQPNYGYTF
TRBJ1-1	TRBV20-1	CSAGPGGTEAFF
TRBJ2-4	TRBV7-2	CACSREPTGGDIQYF
TRBJ1-6	TRBV20-1	CSDMNSPLHF
TRBJ2-1	TRBV29-1	CSVGTSGIRNEQFF
TRBJ2-7	TRBV5-1	CASSLEVGATYEQYF
TRBJ1-2	TRBV6-5	CASSYSYRGISLYGYTF
TRBJ2-1	TRBV20-1	CSVQPLAPSSYNEQFF
TRBJ2-1	TRBV10-3	CAVLAGLYNEQFF
TRBJ2-7	TRBV20-1	CSASPRLAGTSSYNEQYF
TRBJ2-1	TRBV12-3/TRBV12-4	CASSLSSGLVDEQFF
TRBJ2-7	TRBV10-3	CAMGSGSEQYF
TRBJ2-7	TRBV5-4	CASSLPTSGTSYEQYF
TRBJ2-1	TRBV3-1	CASSQDLRGATYNEQFF
TRBJ2-3	TRBV10-3	CAISALTGATDTQYF
TRBJ2-7	TRBV12-3/TRBV12-4	CASSLTQGSYEQYF
TRBJ1-6	TRBV10-3	CAISESISRRSPLHF
TRBJ2-5	TRBV7-2	CASSPGQLEETQYF
TRBJ2-4	TRBV5-6	CASSPFGTYKQYF
TRBJ2-7	TRBV5-1	CASSPDRVSSYEQYF
TRBJ2-4	TRBV7-8	CASSPTSVNLEQYF
TRBJ1-5	TRBV12-3/TRBV12-4	CASSHTGYYQPQHF
TRBJ2-1	TRBV2	CASNRGGSYNEQFF
TRBJ2-1	TRBV20-1	CSARDRAGVDNEQFF
TRBJ2-5	TRBV7-3	CASSLLAGDNEQYF
TRBJ2-1	TRBV24-1	CATSELSGSIWEQFF
TRBJ2-4	TRBV3-1	CASSQDWGSAKLAKNIQYF
TRBJ1-2	TRBV30	CAWSAGLDYGYTF
TRBJ2-7	TRBV18	CASSPMQGGYEQYF
TRBJ2-1	TRBV7-2	CASSLAGTAYNEQFF
.	TRBV7-8	CASSLGGGTRLYEQYF
TRBJ2-3	TRBV20-1	CSAATPGLAGGPPDTQYF
TRBJ2-1	TRBV13	CASRAGGRNGQFF
TRBJ1-1	TRBV6-5	CASTTGGNTEAFF
TRBJ1-6	TRBV7-2	CASSLAPNKGTPLHF
TRBJ2-7	TRBV12-3/TRBV12-4	CASSLGLASEQYF
TRBJ1-2	TRBV29-1	CSVGLSGHGYTF
TRBJ2-5	TRBV5-1	CASSLRTSGQETQYF
TRBJ1-2	TRBV11-3	CASSLEAGRGYTF
TRBJ2-1	TRBV3-1	CASSQGLLAAYNEQFF
TRBJ2-7	TRBV7-2	CASSLGDRGPYEQYF
TRBJ2-7	TRBV28	CASSGWDSLTYEQYF
TRBJ2-5	TRBV29-1	CSVGQETQYF
TRBJ2-5	TRBV5-1	CASSFGTSGTQETQYF
TRBJ2-5	TRBV5-5	CASSLYNLGRETQYF
TRBJ2-1	TRBV4-2	CASSPGTSGAWNNEQFF
TRBJ1-5	TRBV10-3	CAISAGPRKGNQPQHF
TRBJ1-2	TRBV15	CATSAGGNYGYTF
TRBJ2-3	TRBV3-1	CASSQERSRTDTQYF
TRBJ2-7	TRBV7-2	CASSLEGTTPYEQYF
TRBJ2-7	TRBV18	CASSWTNPLVDYEQYF
TRBJ2-1	TRBV29-1	CSVEGLTSSNEQFF
TRBJ2-1	TRBV24-1	CATSGAGTSGRGGAYNEQFF